Below, 9 T cell receptor beta chains from the same sample are listed, as sequenced in a study of Graves' ophthalmopathy and Graves' hyperthyroidism. TCR beta CDR3 amplification used RNA transcripts. Following a first-round RT-PCR that used HTBI primers, a second-round multiplex PCR was carried out. TCRdb passed the multiplex PCR reads through MiXCR, listing each CDR3 protein once. The data hold about 210,000 distinct CDR3 sequences, with under 30% observed a single time. Sequencing was done on a sample of peripheral blood. These receptors came from a middle-aged man with Graves' ophthalmopathy.

This clonotype has ten or more counts. The rearrangement joins TRBV10-3 to TRBJ1-5; D is perhaps TRBD1 (6 bases). Germline CDR1 and CDR2: ENHRY and SYGVKD. CDR3 size: 15 residues. V was cut by 0 bases and J by 4 bases, with 10 bases left in between. This CDR3 reads CAISESGAPNQPQHF. As DNA, the CDR3 is TGTGCCATCAGTGAGTCGGGGGCTCCTAATCAGCCCCAGCATTTT.

This clonotype was seen many times. A read error is possible here, since a much larger clone lies one base away. The chain employs TRBV27 and TRBJ2-7; 11 bases match TRBD1. CDR1 and CDR2 from the germline V gene are MNHEY and SMNVEV (reference sequence). This CDR3 comprises 14 residues. The V gene end was trimmed by 5 bases and the J gene end by 6 bases; junction bases not matched to a gene: 6. The CDR3 here is CASSLGQGAFEQYF. CDR3 sequence (DNA): TGTGCCAGCAGTCTCGGACAGGGGGCTTTCGAGCAGTACTTC.

This clonotype occurred many times. The chain recombines TRBV29-1 with TRBJ2-5, with 7 bases that match TRBD1. This CDR3 contains 15 residues. V shed 7 bases, J shed 4 bases, and the junction held 15 bases outside the gene matches. Looked up from germline, CDR1 is SQVTM and CDR2 is ANQGSEA. For the CDR3, the DNA is TGCAGCGCTATAAACTTCAGGGGGACCCGAGAGACCCAGTACTTC. As protein: CSAINFRGTRETQYF.

This clonotype was seen at least ten times. The rearrangement links TRBV20-1 to TRBJ1-2; D not resolved. Germline V gene data show CDR1 as DFQATT and CDR2 as SNEGSKA (reference sequence). V dropped 6 bases and J dropped 2 bases, with 13 bases sitting between them. CDR3 length equals 13 residues. The CDR3 bases are TGCAGTGCCCCCGATACACGGAACTATGGCTACACCTTC. Translated: CSAPDTRNYGYTF.

In this sample, this clonotype turned up many times. V is TRBV6-2 or TRBV6-3 and J is TRBJ2-7; D gene unclear. V lost 5 bases and J lost 1, with 15 bases in between. The CDR3 sequence is 15 residues long. Germline V CDR1 and CDR2: MNHEY, SVGEGT. The DNA of the CDR3 is TGTGCCAGCAGTCCTCGCGGCGTGGAGTCCTACGAGCAGTACTTC. Its translation: CASSPRGVESYEQYF.

The chain uses TRBV12-3 or TRBV12-4 and TRBJ1-1; the D gene is possibly TRBD1 (5 bases). The CDR3 loop spans 14 amino acids. Trimming took off 4 bases at V and 1 base at J, with 10 bases between the two ends. The CDR3 nucleotides read TGTGCCAGCAGTTGGGGGATCTCGAACACTGAAGCTTTCTTT. As protein: CASSWGISNTEAFF.

The rearrangement uses TRBV7-8 and TRBJ1-6, with D possibly TRBD1 on 5 matching bases. The CDR3 is 15 residues long. CDR1 SGHVS and CDR2 FQNEAQ come from the germline V gene. V lost 7 bases and J lost 7, with 17 bases in between. CDR3 bases: TGTGCCAGCACCCGAGGGGACCAGAGGAATTCACCCCTCCACTTT. It translates to CASTRGDQRNSPLHF.

This clonotype showed up many times. The germline gene is not matched at one end of the junction; a read error may be the cause. V is TRBV7-7 and J is TRBJ2-7; no definite D call. There are 13 residues in the CDR3. CDR1 is SSHAT, CDR2 FNYEAQ, per germline (reference sequence). CDR3: CASSEGRSYEQYF. DNA of the CDR3: TGTGCTAGCAGCGAAGGTCGCTCCTACGAGCAGTACTTC.

The sample holds many counts of this clonotype. The chain couples TRBV7-3 to TRBJ2-5, with D tentatively TRBD2 (8 bases). Germline CDR1 and CDR2: SGHTA and FQGTGA. With 5 bases removed from V and 6 bases from J, the gap between germline ends came to 19 bases. This CDR3 is built from 15 residues. DNA of the CDR3: TGTGCCAGCAGCCTCTCGGGGGGGGGACAGCAGACCCAGTACTTC. Encoded protein: CASSLSGGGQQTQYF.